This TCR beta chain was recorded in a study of cytomegalovirus exposure and HLA in healthy donors. Study findings and constraints: Indistinguishability led to the exclusion of some V segments, TRBV6-2 and TRBV6-3 included. Within a later analysis, the majority of CMV-associated TCR beta chains appeared HLA-restricted. A few of the chains that were CMV-associated were confirmed in vitro to be specific for CMV antigens.

As regards this clone: Its antigen is unknown.

The study ran its PCR with 60 Vbeta and 13 Jbeta primers. Here immunoSEQ multiplex PCR was the method, and the copy in TCRdb shows in-frame clones only, minus some. This sample has 150,000 to 250,000 clones; around 77% occur once, and the top ten carry 1.5% to 2%. V was pared by 6 bases and J by 11 bases, with 7 bases of the junction left unmatched. The CDR3 is 12 amino acids. Looked up from germline, CDR1 is MDHEN and CDR2 is SYDVKM. This sequence joins TRBV28 and TRBJ1-5; 7 positions match TRBD1. This receptor was taken from a man aged 30 to 39 in good health and CMV-seronegative. Specimen: PBMCs. The CDR3 loop is CASRIEQGSQHF. The CDR3 nucleotides read TGTGCCAGCAGGATCGAACAGGGGTCCCAGCATTTT.